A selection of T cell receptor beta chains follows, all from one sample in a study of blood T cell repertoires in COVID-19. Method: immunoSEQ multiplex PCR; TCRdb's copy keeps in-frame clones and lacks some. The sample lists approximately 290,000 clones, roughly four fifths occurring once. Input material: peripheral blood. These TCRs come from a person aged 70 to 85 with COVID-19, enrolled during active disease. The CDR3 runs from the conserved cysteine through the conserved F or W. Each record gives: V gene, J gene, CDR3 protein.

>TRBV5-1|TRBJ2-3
CASSSSGGARVTDTQYF
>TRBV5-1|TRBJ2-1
CASSLAGSWGLRNEQFF
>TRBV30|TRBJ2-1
CAWKPGGRLKQPYNEQFF
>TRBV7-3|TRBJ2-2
CASRLAGGPIGELFF
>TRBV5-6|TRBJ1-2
CASSPPQPTGHGYTF
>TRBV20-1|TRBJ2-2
CSASRGNTGELFF
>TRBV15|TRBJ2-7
CATSRRSGYEQYF
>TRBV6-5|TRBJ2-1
CATPGAGVDEQFF
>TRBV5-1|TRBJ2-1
CASSLEGHGDNEQFF
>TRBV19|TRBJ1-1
CASIRTGEKTEAFF
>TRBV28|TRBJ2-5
CASLTPRRGGRETQYF
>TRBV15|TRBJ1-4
CATSRGVLGGAQWEKLFF
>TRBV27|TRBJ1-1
CASKAGRTNTEAFF
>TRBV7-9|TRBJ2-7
CASSMGLTYEQYF
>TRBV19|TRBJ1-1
CASSPGQGAITEAFF
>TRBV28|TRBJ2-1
CASSSYLGSEQFF
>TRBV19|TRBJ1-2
CASSIDLGAYSYGYTF
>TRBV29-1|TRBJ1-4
CSVAEQGREKLFF
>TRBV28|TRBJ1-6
CASTGGGNSSPLHF
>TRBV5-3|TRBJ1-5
CARVDRDFHLRYSNQPQHF
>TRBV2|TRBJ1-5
CASSEGPNSNQPQHF
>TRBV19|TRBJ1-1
CASKDRQGAWTEAFF
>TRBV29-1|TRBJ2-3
CSSRGGEASDTQYF
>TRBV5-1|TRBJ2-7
CASSLAPGAQLEQYF
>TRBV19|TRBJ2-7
CASSMIGAGSYEQYF
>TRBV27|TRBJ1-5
CASSLGGEGGNQPQHF
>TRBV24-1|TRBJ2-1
CAIGSLNEQFF
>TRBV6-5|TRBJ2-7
CASRDSLSYEQYF
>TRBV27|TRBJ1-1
CASRKGTGGRGDTEAFF
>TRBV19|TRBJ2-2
CASSIRVTGLTGELFF